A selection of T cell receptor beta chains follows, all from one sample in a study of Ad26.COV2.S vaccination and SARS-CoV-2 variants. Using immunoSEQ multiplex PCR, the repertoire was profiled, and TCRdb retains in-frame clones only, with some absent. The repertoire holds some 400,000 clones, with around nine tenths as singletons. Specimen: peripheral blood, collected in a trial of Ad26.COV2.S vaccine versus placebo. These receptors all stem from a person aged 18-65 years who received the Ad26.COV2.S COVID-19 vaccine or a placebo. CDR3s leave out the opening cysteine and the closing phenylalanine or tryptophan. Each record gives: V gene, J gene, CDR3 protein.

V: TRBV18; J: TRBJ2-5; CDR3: ASSPIKGQETQY
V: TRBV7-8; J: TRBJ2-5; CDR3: ASSLGATQETQY
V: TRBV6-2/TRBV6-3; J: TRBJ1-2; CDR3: ASSSDRVRNYGYT
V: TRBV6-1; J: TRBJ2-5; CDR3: ASSEVTRIPQETQY
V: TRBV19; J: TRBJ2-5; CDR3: ASSPRSSVGETQY
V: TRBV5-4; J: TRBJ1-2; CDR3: ASSLEQGNYGYT
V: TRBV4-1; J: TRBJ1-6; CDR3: ASSQAPNSPLH
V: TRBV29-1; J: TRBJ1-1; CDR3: SASTGWNTEAF
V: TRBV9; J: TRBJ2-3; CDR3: ASSVEPWTSTDTQY
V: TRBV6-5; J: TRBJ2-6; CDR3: ASSTGLGGANVLT
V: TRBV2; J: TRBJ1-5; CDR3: ASSGTAYSNQPQH
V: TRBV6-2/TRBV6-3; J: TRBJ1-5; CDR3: ASSHLEGTGSNQPQH
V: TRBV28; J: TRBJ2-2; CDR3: ASTRLGAEAGELF
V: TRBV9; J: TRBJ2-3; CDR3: ASSVVPQHTDTQY
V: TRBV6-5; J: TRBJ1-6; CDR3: ASAGSDSFSPLH
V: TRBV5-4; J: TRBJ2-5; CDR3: ASSPGLAGETQY
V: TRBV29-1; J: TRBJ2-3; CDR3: SVDFRDRADTQY
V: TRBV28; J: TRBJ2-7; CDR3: ASSFGTLVAYEQY
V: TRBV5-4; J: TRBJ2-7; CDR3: ASSLEADSGGEQY
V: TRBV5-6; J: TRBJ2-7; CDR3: ASSLLAGEPYEQY
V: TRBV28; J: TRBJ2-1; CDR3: ASSSLGGGYNEQF
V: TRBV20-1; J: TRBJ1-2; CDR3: SARGGHGYT
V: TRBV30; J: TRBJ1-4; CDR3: AWSVGGLHEKLF
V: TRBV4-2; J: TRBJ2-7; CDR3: ASSQDTFNLGGTYEQY
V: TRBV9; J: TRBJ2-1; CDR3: ASSEHGGLSYNEQF
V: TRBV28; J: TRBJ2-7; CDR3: ASSLAGTGQYEQY
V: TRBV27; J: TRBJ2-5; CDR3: ASSPPFPVFQETQY
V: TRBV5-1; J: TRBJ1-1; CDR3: ASTLEGWRTEAF
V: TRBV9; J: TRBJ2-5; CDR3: ASSPVQAGWETQY
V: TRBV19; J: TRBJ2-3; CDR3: ASSIRGTDTQY
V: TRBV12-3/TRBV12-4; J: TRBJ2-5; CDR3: ASRRGGAETQY
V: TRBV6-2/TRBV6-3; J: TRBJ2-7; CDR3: ASSQTSEGEQY